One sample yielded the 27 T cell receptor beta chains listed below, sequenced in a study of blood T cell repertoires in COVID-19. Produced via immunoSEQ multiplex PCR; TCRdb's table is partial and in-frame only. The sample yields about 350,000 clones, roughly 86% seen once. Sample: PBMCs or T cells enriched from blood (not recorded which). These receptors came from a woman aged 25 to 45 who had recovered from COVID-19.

In DNA, the CDR3 is TGTGCCAGTAGTCCCTTAATGGGGGCTAATCAGCCCCAGCATTTT. Residues: CASSPLMGANQPQHF. V gene TRBV19 combines with J gene TRBJ1-5; D is perhaps TRBD1 (6 bases). The CDR3 runs 15 residues. Deletions cut 5 bases from V and 4 bases from J, with 15 bases between. Germline V gene lookup returns CDR1 LNHDA and CDR2 SQIVND (reference sequence).

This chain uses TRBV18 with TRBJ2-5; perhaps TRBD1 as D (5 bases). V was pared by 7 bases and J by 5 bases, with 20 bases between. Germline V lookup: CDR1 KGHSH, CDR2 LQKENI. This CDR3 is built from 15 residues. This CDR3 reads CASLIIDRGVETQYF. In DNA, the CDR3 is TGTGCCAGCTTGATTATCGACAGAGGAGTTGAGACCCAGTACTTC.

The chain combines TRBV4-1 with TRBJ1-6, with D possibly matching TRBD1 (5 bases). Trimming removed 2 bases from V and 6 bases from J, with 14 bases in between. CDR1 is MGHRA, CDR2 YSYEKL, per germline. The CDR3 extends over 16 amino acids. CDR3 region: CASSQPRVGVNSPLHF. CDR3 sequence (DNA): TGCGCCAGCAGCCAACCCCGGGTAGGGGTTAATTCACCCCTCCACTTT.

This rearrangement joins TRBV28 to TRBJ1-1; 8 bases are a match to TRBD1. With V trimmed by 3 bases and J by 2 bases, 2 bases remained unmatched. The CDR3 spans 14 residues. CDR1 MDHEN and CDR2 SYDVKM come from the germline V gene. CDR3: CASSLTGVNTEAFF. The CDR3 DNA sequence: TGTGCCAGCAGTTTGACAGGGGTAAACACTGAAGCTTTCTTT.

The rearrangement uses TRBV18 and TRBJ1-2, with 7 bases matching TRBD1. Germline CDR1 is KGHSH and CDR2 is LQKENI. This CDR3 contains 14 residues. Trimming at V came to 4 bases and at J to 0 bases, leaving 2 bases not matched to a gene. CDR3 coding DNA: TGTGCCAGCTCACATGGACAGGCTAACTATGGCTACACCTTC. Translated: CASSHGQANYGYTF.

CDR3 sequence: CATSFILTWTGSTDTQYF. The CDR3 region has the DNA TGTGCCACCAGCTTCATTCTGACATGGACAGGGAGCACAGATACGCAGTATTTT. The chain is built from TRBV15 and TRBJ2-3, with 8 bases fitting TRBD1. Germline CDR1 LNHNV, CDR2 YYDKDF (reference sequence). CDR3 length: 18 residues. With 5 bases clipped from V and 0 bases from J, the junction kept 13 bases outside the gene matches.

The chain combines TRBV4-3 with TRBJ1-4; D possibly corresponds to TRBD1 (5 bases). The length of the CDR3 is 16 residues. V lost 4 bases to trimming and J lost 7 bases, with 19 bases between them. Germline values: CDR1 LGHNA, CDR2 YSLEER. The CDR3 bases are TGCGCCAGCAGCCTTTCCCATCAGGGAGGTGGTGAAAAACTGTTTTTT. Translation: CASSLSHQGGGEKLFF.

CDR3 in DNA: TGCGCCAGCAGCCAGAGACAGTTCCAAGAGACCCAGTACTTC. Its translation is CASSQRQFQETQYF. J is TRBJ2-5 and V is TRBV5-1, with D possibly being TRBD1 (5 bases). CDR1 and CDR2 from the germline V gene are SGHRS and YFSETQ. The CDR3 sequence is 14 residues long. V was clipped by 4 bases and J by 1 base, with 11 bases between them.

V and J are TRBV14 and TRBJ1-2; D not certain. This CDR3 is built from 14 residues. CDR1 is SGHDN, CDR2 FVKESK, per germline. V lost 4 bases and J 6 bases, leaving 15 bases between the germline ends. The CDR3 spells CASSLAIVGNGYTF. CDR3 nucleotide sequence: TGTGCCAGCAGCCTTGCGATAGTCGGGAATGGCTACACCTTC.

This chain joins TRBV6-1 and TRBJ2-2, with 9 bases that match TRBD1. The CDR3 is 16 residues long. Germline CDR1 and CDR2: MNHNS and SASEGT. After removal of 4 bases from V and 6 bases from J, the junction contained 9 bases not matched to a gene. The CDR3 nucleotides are TGTGCCAGCAGTGCAGACGGGACAGGGAGCGCCGGGGAGCTGTTTTTT. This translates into CASSADGTGSAGELFF.

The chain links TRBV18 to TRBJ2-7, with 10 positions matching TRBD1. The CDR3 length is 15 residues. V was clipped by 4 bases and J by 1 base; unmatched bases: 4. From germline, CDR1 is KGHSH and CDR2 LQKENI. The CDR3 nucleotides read TGTGCCAGCTCACAACCGGGACAGGGGTCCTACGAGCAGTACTTC. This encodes CASSQPGQGSYEQYF.

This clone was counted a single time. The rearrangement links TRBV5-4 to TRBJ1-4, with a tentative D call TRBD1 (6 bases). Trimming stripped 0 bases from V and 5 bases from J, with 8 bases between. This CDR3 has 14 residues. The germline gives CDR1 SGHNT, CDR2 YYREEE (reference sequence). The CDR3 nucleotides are TGTGCCAGCAGCTTGGAGGGGGAAAATGAAAAACTGTTTTTT. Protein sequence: CASSLEGENEKLFF.

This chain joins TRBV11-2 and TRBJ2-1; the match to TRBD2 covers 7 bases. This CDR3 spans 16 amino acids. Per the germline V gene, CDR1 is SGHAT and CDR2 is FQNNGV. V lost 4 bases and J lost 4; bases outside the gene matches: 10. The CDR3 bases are TGTGCCAGCAGCTCTATTCAAATAGCGGGTTACAATGAGCAGTTCTTC. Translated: CASSSIQIAGYNEQFF.

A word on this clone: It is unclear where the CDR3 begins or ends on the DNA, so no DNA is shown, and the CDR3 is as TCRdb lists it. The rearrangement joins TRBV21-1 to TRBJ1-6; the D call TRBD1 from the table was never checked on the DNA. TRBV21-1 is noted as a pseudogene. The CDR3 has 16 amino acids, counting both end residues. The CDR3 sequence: CASSGFGQGNNSPLHF.

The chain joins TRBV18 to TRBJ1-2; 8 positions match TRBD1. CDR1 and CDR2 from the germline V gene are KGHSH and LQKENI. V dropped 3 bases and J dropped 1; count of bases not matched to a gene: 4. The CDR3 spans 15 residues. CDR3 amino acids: CASSPTGAYNYGYTF. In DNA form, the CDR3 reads TGTGCCAGCTCACCGACAGGGGCGTATAACTATGGCTACACCTTC.

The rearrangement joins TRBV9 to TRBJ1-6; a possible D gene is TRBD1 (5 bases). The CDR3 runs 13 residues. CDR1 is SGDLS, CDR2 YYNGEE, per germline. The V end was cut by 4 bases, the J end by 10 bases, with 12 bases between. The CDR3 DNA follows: TGTGCCAGCAGCCCCCGGAGGGGCTCACCCCTCCACTTT. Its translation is CASSPRRGSPLHF.

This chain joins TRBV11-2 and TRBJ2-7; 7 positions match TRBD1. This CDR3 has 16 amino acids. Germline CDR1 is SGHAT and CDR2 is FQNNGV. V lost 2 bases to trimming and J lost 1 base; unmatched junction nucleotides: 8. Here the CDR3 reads CASSLTGDWRSYEQYF. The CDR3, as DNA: TGTGCCAGCAGCTTAACAGGGGATTGGCGGTCCTACGAGCAGTACTTC.

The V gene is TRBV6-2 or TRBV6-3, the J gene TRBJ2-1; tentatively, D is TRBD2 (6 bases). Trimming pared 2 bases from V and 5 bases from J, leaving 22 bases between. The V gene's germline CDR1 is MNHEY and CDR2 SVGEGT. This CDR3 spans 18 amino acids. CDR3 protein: CASSYTKYTRGGHNEQFF. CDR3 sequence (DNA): TGTGCCAGCAGTTACACAAAATATACTAGGGGAGGCCACAATGAGCAGTTCTTC.

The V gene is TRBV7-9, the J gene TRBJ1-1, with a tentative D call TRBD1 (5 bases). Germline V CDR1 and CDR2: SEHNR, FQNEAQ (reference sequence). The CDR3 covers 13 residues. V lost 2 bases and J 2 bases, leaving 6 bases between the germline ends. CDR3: CASSLQGNTEAFF. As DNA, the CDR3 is TGTGCCAGCAGCTTACAGGGTAACACTGAAGCTTTCTTT.

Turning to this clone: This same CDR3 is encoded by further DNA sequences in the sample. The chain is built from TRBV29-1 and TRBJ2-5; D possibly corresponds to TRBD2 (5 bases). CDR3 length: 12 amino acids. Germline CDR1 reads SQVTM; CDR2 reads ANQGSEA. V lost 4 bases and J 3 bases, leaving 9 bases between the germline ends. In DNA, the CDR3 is TGCAGCGTTGTGCCCGGGGAAGAGACCCAGTACTTC. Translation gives CSVVPGEETQYF.

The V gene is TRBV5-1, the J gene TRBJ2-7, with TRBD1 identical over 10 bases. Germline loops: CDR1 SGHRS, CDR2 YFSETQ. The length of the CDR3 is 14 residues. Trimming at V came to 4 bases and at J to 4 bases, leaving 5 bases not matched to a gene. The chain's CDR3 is CASSTGQGSYEQYF. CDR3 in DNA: TGCGCCAGCAGCACGGGACAGGGGTCTTACGAGCAGTACTTC.

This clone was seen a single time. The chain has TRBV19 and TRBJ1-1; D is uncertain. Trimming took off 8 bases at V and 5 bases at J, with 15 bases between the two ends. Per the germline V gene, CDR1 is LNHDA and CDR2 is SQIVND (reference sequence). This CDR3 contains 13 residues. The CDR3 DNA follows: TGTGCCAGTGGAGCGGTACGGTTGACTGAAGCTTTCTTT. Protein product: CASGAVRLTEAFF.

CDR3 nucleotides: TGTGCCAGCAGCCTACGGACTAGCGGGGGGGCGTCGGAGACCCAGTACTTC. It translates to CASSLRTSGGASETQYF. The rearrangement joins TRBV9 to TRBJ2-5, with TRBD2 identical over 15 bases. V shed 4 bases, J shed 5 bases, and the junction held 9 bases outside the gene matches. The germline V gene encodes CDR1 SGDLS and CDR2 YYNGEE. The CDR3 spans 17 residues.

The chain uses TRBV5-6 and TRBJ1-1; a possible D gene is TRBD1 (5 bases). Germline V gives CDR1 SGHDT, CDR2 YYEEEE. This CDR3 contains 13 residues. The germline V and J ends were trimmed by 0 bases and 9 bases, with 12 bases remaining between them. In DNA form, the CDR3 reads TGTGCCAGCAGCTTGGGGGCGCCAGGGCAAGCTTTCTTT. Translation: CASSLGAPGQAFF.

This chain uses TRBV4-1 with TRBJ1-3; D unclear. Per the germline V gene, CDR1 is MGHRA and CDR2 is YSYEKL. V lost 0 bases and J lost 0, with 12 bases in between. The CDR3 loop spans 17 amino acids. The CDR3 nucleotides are TGCGCCAGCAGCCAAGATACCCAGATCAGCTCTGGAAACACCATATATTTT. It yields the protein CASSQDTQISSGNTIYF.

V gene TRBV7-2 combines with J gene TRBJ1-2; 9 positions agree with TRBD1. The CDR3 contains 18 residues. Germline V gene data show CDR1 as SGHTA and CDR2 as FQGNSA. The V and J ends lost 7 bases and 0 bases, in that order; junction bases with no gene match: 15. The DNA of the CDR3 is TGTGCCAGCAACTTCCCTGGACAGGGGAGGGGAGCTAACTATGGCTACACCTTC. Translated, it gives CASNFPGQGRGANYGYTF.

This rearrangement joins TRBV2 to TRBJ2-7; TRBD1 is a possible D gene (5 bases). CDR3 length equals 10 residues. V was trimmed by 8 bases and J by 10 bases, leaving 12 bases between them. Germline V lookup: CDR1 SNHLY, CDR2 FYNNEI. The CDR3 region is CASGALLQYF. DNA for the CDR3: TGTGCCAGCGGGGCCCTCCTTCAGTACTTC.